The T cell receptor (beta chain) described here comes from a study of neurological immune-mediated disorders. 5'RACE generated cDNA with 10-nucleotide random UMIs. Each sequencing run yielded over 170 million TCR-beta sequences from 15-18 subjects. TCRdb processed the 5' RACE reads anew with MiXCR; each CDR3 protein has one entry. The sample carries tens of thousands of distinct CDR3 sequences, 6% to 7.5% recorded once. General study findings and limits: The greatest degree of TCR clonal expansion was observed in HTLV-1-associated myelopathy, with the lowest in multiple sclerosis, below that of healthy controls.

This clonotype was seen many times. The antigen is not known. The CDR3 runs 14 residues. The germline CDR1 and CDR2 sequences are SGHTA and FQGNSA. V gave up 2 bases and J gave up 1 base, with 7 bases separating them. For the sorted libraries, 1 million CD4+ or CD8+ T cells were used. The TCR comes from a man between 45 and 60 years old in good health. This chain connects TRBV7-2 to TRBJ2-3; the D is unclear. The specimen was CD4+ T cells from blood. The CDR3 nucleotides are TGTGCCAGCAGCTTACTCCTCCGCACAGATACGCAGTATTTT. Translated: CASSLLLRTDTQYF.